This T cell receptor (beta chain) was sequenced during a study of cytomegalovirus exposure and HLA in healthy donors (dated by TCRdb to 2017 to 2019). About the full investigation: The 650 to 750 repertoires of the first cohort and the approximately 110 validation repertoires were produced on the same platform, according to a later analysis. The study aimed to test whether signatures of past pathogen exposure could be identified by cataloging public T cell receptors. Along with the roughly 700-subject first cohort, a separate validation cohort of around 110 different subjects was used. To predict cytomegalovirus infection status, the study combined high-throughput TCR immunosequencing, statistical association of individual TCRs with disease status, and machine learning.

Separate from the approximately 670-subject first cohort, the validation cohort of about 110 subjects was the group to which the donors belonged. Libraries were constructed by the immunoSEQ multiplex PCR assay. In the original analysis: To diagnose cytomegalovirus status from the catalog of TCR beta chain sequences, a statistical classification framework was built. TCRdb took this table from immuneACCESS and kept in-frame rearrangements with V and J called. Such tables lack part of the clones; where checked against another copy, unresolved V genes explain under half of the gap, and the rest is unexplained. V and J calls plus clone size are reproduced from that table; the DNA served to infer D and trimming. This sample is represented by 100,000 to 150,000 clones; 75% to 90% of them were singletons. The top ten constitute approximately 1.1% of the sample. V loses 3 bases, J loses 0 bases, and the germline ends lie 8 bases apart. For CDR1 and CDR2, the germline V gene lists MDHEN and SYDVKM. Inclusive of the bounding cysteine and phenylalanine, the CDR3 is 15 residues long. Only the CDR3 portion is preserved as DNA: 45 bases, with reading frame beginning at the first base.

Results and caveats for the whole study, not just this receptor: In vitro tests confirmed that a few of the cytomegalovirus-associated TCR beta chains recognize cytomegalovirus antigens. In the study, roughly 160 TCR beta chains were listed as associated with cytomegalovirus. The validation cohort had no HLA typing available for a later analysis, so co-occurrence within that cohort was assessed over all 120 or so repertoires. The authors suggested that the approach could potentially be generalized to other disease states and immunological phenotypes. Of the cluster scores, roughly 95% were above 0 in a later analysis, which found that TCRs clustered in the first cohort also tended to co-occur in the 120 or so validation repertoires. The classifier was reported to diagnose cytomegalovirus status with high specificity and sensitivity in both the original cohort and the validation cohort. Most TCR sequences were observed very rarely across donors, whereas some public TCRs were present in many individuals.

Details on this clone: Its antigen is unknown. One base away there is no much larger clone; base qualities are not given.

The sequence joins TRBV28 to TRBJ2-2, and possibly TRBD1, on 6 matching bases. The clonotype was recovered from a woman aged 18 to 35 in good health and CMV-seronegative. Sequencing input: PBMCs. The CDR3: CASSFSGANTGELFF. The DNA is TGTGCCAGCAGTTTTTCAGGGGCGAACACCGGGGAGCTGTTTTTT.